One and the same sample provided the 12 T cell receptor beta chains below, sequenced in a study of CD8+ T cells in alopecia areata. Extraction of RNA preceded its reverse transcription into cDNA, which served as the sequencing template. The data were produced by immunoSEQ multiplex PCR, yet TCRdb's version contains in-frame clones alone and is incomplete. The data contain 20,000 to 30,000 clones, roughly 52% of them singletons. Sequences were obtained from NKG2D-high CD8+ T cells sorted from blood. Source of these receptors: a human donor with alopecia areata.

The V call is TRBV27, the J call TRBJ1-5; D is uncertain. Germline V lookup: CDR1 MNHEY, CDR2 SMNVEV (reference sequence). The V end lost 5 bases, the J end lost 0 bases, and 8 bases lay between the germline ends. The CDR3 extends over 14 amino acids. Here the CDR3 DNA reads TGTGCCAGCAGTCCCCCGGGTAGCAATCAGCCCCAGCATTTT. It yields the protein CASSPPGSNQPQHF.

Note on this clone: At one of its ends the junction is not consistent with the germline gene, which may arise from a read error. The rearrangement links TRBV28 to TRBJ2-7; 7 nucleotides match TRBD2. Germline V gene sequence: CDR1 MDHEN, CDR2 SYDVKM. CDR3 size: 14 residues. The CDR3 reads CAISGLADSYEQYF. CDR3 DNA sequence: TGTGCCATCAGTGGTCTAGCGGACTCCTACGAGCAGTACTTC.

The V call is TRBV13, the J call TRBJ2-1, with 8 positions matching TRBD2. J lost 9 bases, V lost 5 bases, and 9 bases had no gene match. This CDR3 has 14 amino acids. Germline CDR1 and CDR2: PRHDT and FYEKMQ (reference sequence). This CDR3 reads CASSPIRGGAEQFF. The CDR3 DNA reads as TGTGCCAGCAGCCCCATTCGGGGGGGCGCTGAGCAGTTCTTC.

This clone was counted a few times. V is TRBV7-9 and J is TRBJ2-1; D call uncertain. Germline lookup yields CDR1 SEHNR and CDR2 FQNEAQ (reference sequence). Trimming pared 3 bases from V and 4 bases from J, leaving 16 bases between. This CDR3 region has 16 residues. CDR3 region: CASSFPILAEYNEQFF. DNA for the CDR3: TGTGCCAGCAGCTTCCCTATTTTGGCAGAGTACAATGAGCAGTTCTTC.

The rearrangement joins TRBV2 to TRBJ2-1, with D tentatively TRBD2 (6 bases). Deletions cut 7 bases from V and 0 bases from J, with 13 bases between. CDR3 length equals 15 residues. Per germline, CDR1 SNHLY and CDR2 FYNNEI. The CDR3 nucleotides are TGTGCCAGCACCGGCGGGAAGAGCTCCTACAATGAGCAGTTCTTC. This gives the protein CASTGGKSSYNEQFF.

CDR3 coding DNA: TGCGCCAGCAGCCCGGGGTGGGGGTCCGGCGAGCAGTACTTC. This encodes CASSPGWGSGEQYF. The chain couples TRBV5-1 to TRBJ2-5; D may match TRBD1 or TRBD2 (5 bases each). The J call may be mistaken, given a closer DNA end match to TRBJ2-7. This CDR3 contains 14 residues. Germline V gene data show CDR1 as SGHRS and CDR2 as YFSETQ.

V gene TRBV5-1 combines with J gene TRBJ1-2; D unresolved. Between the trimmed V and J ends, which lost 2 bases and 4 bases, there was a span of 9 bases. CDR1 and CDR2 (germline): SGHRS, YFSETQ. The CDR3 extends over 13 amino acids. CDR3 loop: CASSFSGSYGYTF. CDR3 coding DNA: TGCGCCAGCAGCTTTTCGGGAAGCTATGGCTACACCTTC.

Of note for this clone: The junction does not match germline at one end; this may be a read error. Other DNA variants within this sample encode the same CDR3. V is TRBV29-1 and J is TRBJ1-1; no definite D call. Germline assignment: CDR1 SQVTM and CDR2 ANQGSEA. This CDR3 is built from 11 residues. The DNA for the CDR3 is TGCAGTGTTGGGCTTTACACTGAAGCTTTCTTT. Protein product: CSVGLYTEAFF.

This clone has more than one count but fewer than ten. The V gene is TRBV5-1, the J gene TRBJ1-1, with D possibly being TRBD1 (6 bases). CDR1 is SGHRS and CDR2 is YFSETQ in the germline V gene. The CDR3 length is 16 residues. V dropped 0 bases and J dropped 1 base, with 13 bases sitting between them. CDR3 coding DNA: TGCGCCAGCAGCTTGGGTTTACAGGGAAGGAACACTGAAGCTTTCTTT. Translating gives CASSLGLQGRNTEAFF.

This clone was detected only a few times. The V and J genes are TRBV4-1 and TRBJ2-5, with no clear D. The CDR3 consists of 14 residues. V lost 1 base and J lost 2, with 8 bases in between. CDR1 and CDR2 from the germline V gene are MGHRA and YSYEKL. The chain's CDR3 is CASSQVQTQETQYF. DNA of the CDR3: TGCGCCAGCAGCCAAGTTCAAACACAAGAGACCCAGTACTTC.

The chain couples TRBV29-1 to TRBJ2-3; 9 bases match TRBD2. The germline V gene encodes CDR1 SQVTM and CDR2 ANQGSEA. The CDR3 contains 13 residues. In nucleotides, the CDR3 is TGCAGTGTTTGGACTAGCGCCACAGATACGCAGTATTTT. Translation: CSVWTSATDTQYF.

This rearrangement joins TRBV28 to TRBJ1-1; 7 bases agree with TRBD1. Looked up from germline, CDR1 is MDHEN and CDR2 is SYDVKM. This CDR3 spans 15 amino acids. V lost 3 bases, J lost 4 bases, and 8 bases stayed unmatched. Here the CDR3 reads CASSLVSGGGTEAFF. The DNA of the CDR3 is TGTGCCAGCAGTTTGGTATCAGGGGGAGGCACTGAAGCTTTCTTT.